Presented here are 2 T cell receptor beta chains from one specimen sequenced in a study of regulatory T cells in long-lasting Graves disease. Construction of TCR beta libraries relied on iRepertoire HTBI primers and on Arm-PCR targeting CDR3 regions. TCRdb passed the multiplex PCR reads through MiXCR, listing each CDR3 protein once. The sample consists of about 460,000 distinct CDR3 sequences, around 15% of them appearing once. Time point described: newly diagnosed GD, antithyroid drugs for less than 3 months. PBMC-derived RNA was used for the TCR library. A further study also used this sample, focusing on T cells in Graves' hyperthyroidism and ophthalmopathy.

The source was peripheral blood mononuclear cells (PBMCs), collected at new diagnosis, from a patient treated with antithyroid drugs. The receptors come from a woman between 45 and 60 years old with Graves disease.

CDR3 amino acids: CASRIQNLNGYTF. The CDR3 region has the DNA TGCGCCAGCAGAATCCAGAACTTAAATGGCTACACCTTC. This chain uses TRBV5-1 with TRBJ1-2, with D unresolved. CDR1 and CDR2 (germline): SGHRS, YFSETQ. This CDR3 region has 13 residues. The ends were cut back, 5 bases at V and 6 bases at J, with 14 bases in the middle. Full variable domain (remainder filled in from reference TRBV5-1 and TRBJ1-2): KAGVTQTPRYLIKTRGQQVTLSCSPISGHRSVSWYQQTPGQGLQFLFEYFSETQRNKGNFPGRFSGRQFSNSRSEMNVSTLELGDSALYLCASRIQNLNGYTFGSGTRLTVV.

This clonotype was recorded at least ten times. The chain combines TRBV18 with TRBJ2-3; D uncertain. Trimming stripped 8 bases from V and 5 bases from J, with 14 bases between. In germline, CDR1 is KGHSH, CDR2 LQKENI. The CDR3 is 13 residues long. This chain's CDR3 is CASSPLSGDTQYF. The CDR3 DNA reads as TGTGCCAGCAGCCCCCTCTCCGGAGATACGCAGTATTTT. Using reference TRBV18 and TRBJ2-3 for the parts outside the CDR3, the full variable domain is NAGVMQNPRHLVRRRGQEARLRCSPMKGHSHVYWYRQLPEEGLKFMVYLQKENIIDESGMPKERFSAEFPKEGPSILRIQQVVRGDSAAYFCASSPLSGDTQYFGPGTRLTVL.